The 25 T cell receptor beta chains given below trace back to one sample, sequenced in a study of regulatory T cells in long-lasting Graves disease. In building TCR beta libraries, iRepertoire HTBI primers were used together with Arm-PCR of CDR3 regions. TCRdb re-analysed the multiplex PCR reads in MiXCR, keeping a single row per CDR3 protein. This sample yields around 460,000 distinct CDR3 sequences, of which 20% to 25% are seen a single time; around 7% belongs to the top ten. Noted time point: persistent/refractory GD, antithyroid drugs over 5 years with positive TRAb. PBMC RNA served as the TCR library source. Material: peripheral blood mononuclear cells (PBMCs), obtained when the disease was refractory, from a patient treated with antithyroid drugs. These receptors originate from a female donor with Graves disease.

This clonotype was found many times. The chain recombines TRBV12-3 or TRBV12-4 with TRBJ1-6, with TRBD1 matching over 8 bases. The CDR3 runs 15 residues. The V and J ends lost 6 bases and 10 bases, in that order; junction bases with no gene match: 11. The chain's CDR3 is CASSRTGTGKSPLHF. DNA for the CDR3: TGTGCCAGCAGCCGGACCGGGACAGGAAAATCACCCCTCCACTTT.

This clonotype was detected many times. This chain uses TRBV7-9 with TRBJ2-7, with 12 bases lining up with TRBD1. V lost 4 bases and J lost 2; bases outside the gene matches: 6. Germline CDR1 SEHNR, CDR2 FQNEAQ (reference sequence). The CDR3 length is 16 residues. The CDR3 DNA sequence: TGTGCCAGCAGCTCAGGGGGACAGGGGGCTCCCTACGAGCAGTACTTC. It codes for CASSSGGQGAPYEQYF.

There are many counts of this clonotype. The chain employs TRBV11-3 and TRBJ2-5; D assignment may be TRBD1 or TRBD2 (6 bases each). Between the trimmed V and J ends, which lost 1 base and 4 bases, there was a span of 10 bases. Looked up from germline, CDR1 is SGHNT and CDR2 is YENEEA. The CDR3 length is 14 residues. The DNA of the CDR3 is TGTGCCAGCAGCTTAGTACGGGGGCGAGAGACCCAGTACTTC. Residues: CASSLVRGRETQYF.

In its sample, this clonotype was seen a few times. The chain joins TRBV30 to TRBJ1-1; 8 bases match TRBD1. This CDR3 has 13 residues. Germline V gene sequence: CDR1 GTSNPN, CDR2 SVGIG (reference sequence). The trim removed 0 bases at V and 5 bases at J, leaving 2 bases unmatched. CDR3 amino acids: CAWSVQGETEAFF. CDR3 DNA: TGTGCCTGGAGTGTACAGGGGGAAACTGAAGCTTTCTTT.

This clonotype was seen many times. The rearrangement links TRBV11-3 to TRBJ2-7; no reliable D call. Germline CDR1 SGHNT, CDR2 YENEEA. The V and J ends lost 2 bases and 4 bases respectively, with 12 bases between them. The CDR3 sequence is 14 residues long. The CDR3 sequence: CASSLFTESYEQYF. CDR3 coding DNA: TGTGCCAGCAGCTTATTTACAGAATCTTACGAGCAGTACTTC.

The V and J genes are TRBV5-1 and TRBJ1-1, with D tentatively TRBD1 (6 bases). Between the trimmed V and J ends, which lost 4 bases and 3 bases, there was a span of 13 bases. The CDR3 totals 14 residues. Germline values: CDR1 SGHRS, CDR2 YFSETQ. CDR3 DNA: TGCGCCAGCAGCCCGTGGGGGGGCGACACTGAAGCTTTCTTT. This codes for CASSPWGGDTEAFF.

This clonotype was recorded many times. This CDR3 is CASKVAARGNTEAFF. CDR3 DNA: TGTGCCAGCAAAGTCGCTGCGCGGGGGAACACTGAAGCTTTCTTT. The J gene is TRBJ1-1, the V gene TRBV11-2; D gene ambiguous. V was clipped by 7 bases and J by 1 base, with 16 bases between them. The V gene's germline CDR1 is SGHAT and CDR2 FQNNGV. The CDR3 runs 15 residues.

This clonotype was picked up many times. This rearrangement joins TRBV7-9 to TRBJ1-1; D is possibly TRBD1 (5 bases). Germline lookup yields CDR1 SEHNR and CDR2 FQNEAQ (reference sequence). Trimming removed 5 bases from V and 9 bases from J, with 16 bases in between. The CDR3 loop spans 13 amino acids. The CDR3 is CASSPDPEGKAFF. CDR3 coding DNA: TGTGCCAGCAGCCCCGATCCGGAGGGGAAAGCTTTCTTT.

Note on this clonotype: The CDR3 does not close with the conserved phenylalanine or tryptophan, likely indicating a read error. The chain links TRBV6-5 to TRBJ2-2; 8 bases align to TRBD1. CDR1 MNHEY and CDR2 SVGAGI come from the germline V gene. The CDR3 contains 16 residues. Unmatched junction bases numbered 9, after V lost 2 bases and J lost 7 bases. CDR3 amino acids: CASSYPLTGGVGELFL. CDR3 coding DNA: TGTGCCAGCAGTTACCCCCTCACAGGGGGTGTCGGGGAGCTGTTTCTT.

This clonotype came up many times. The V call is TRBV6-5, the J call TRBJ1-2; the D is unclear. There are 15 residues in the CDR3. The V gene lost 0 bases and the J gene lost 6 bases, with 14 bases spanning the gap. Germline V gives CDR1 MNHEY, CDR2 SVGAGI. The CDR3 loop reads CASSYSRGPADGYTF. Here the CDR3 DNA reads TGTGCCAGCAGTTACTCGAGAGGGCCCGCTGATGGCTACACCTTC.

The sample holds many counts of this clonotype. The rearrangement joins TRBV12-3 or TRBV12-4 to TRBJ1-2; TRBD1 agrees at 7 bases. CDR3 length: 17 amino acids. V was clipped by 1 base and J by 3 bases; unmatched bases: 11. In nucleotides, the CDR3 is TGTGCCAGCAGTTTAGAGGACAGGCTGATTAGTTACTATGGCTACACCTTC. Its protein is CASSLEDRLISYYGYTF.

This chain joins TRBV3-1 and TRBJ1-2; tentative D call: TRBD1 (6 bases). V lost 2 bases and J 6 bases, leaving 10 bases between the germline ends. Germline V gene data show CDR1 as LGHDT and CDR2 as YNNKEL (reference sequence). The CDR3 is made up of 13 amino acids. CDR3 amino acids: CASSQQGPDGYTF. CDR3 coding DNA: TGTGCCAGCAGCCAACAGGGGCCGGATGGCTACACCTTC.

There are many counts of this clonotype. The rearrangement links TRBV6-2 or TRBV6-3 to TRBJ1-2, with D uncertain. The CDR3 has 15 residues. With 5 bases removed from V and 8 bases from J, the gap between germline ends came to 21 bases. Germline lookup yields CDR1 MNHEY and CDR2 SVGEGT. The DNA of the CDR3 is TGTGCCAGCAGTCTCGGGCAGTTCCGAGGAGGCGGCTACACCTTC. It yields the protein CASSLGQFRGGGYTF.

This clonotype showed up many times. The chain joins TRBV27 to TRBJ1-2; 8 nucleotides line up with TRBD1. The CDR3 totals 15 residues. The V gene end was trimmed by 4 bases and the J gene end by 3 bases; junction bases not matched to a gene: 7. Germline CDR1 and CDR2: MNHEY and SMNVEV (reference sequence). CDR3 loop: CASSYQGAGDYGYTF. The CDR3 DNA sequence: TGTGCCAGCAGTTATCAGGGGGCTGGGGACTATGGCTACACCTTC.

This clonotype appeared many times. V gene TRBV28 combines with J gene TRBJ1-2; D is ambiguous. Germline V gene sequence: CDR1 MDHEN, CDR2 SYDVKM. Trimming cost V 6 bases and J 4 bases, with 12 bases left between them. The CDR3 is 13 residues long. CDR3 coding DNA: TGTGCCAGCAGCTATAGGACTACCTATGGCTACACCTTC. Protein: CASSYRTTYGYTF.

This clonotype was found many times. The gene calls are TRBV6-2 or TRBV6-3 and TRBJ1-5; D unresolved. Germline CDR1 reads MNHEY; CDR2 reads SVGEGT. CDR3 length: 15 residues. The V gene lost 1 base and the J gene lost 6 bases, with 13 bases spanning the gap. The CDR3 DNA sequence: TGTGCCAGCAGTTACTTTGAGGGAACGGGTCAGCCCCAGCATTTT. It specifies CASSYFEGTGQPQHF.

This clonotype was found a few times. The rearrangement uses TRBV28 and TRBJ2-3; 9 nucleotides agree with TRBD1. Per the germline V gene, CDR1 is MDHEN and CDR2 is SYDVKM. With V trimmed by 6 bases and J by 0 bases, 4 bases remained unmatched. The CDR3 sequence is 15 residues long. The CDR3 coding sequence is TGTGCCAGCAGGGGGGACAGGGTTAGCACAGATACGCAGTATTTT. This sequence encodes CASRGDRVSTDTQYF.

Only one count was recorded for this clonotype. The chain is built from TRBV5-1 and TRBJ2-7, with TRBD1 identical over 10 bases. V lost 4 bases, J lost 4 bases, and 5 bases stayed unmatched. This CDR3 has 14 residues. The germline V gene encodes CDR1 SGHRS and CDR2 YFSETQ. CDR3 amino acids: CASSPGTGEYEQYF. CDR3 sequence (DNA): TGCGCCAGCAGCCCCGGGACAGGGGAATACGAGCAGTACTTC. Using reference TRBV5-1 and TRBJ2-7 for the parts outside the CDR3, the full variable domain is KAGVTQTPRYLIKTRGQQVTLSCSPISGHRSVSWYQQTPGQGLQFLFEYFSETQRNKGNFPGRFSGRQFSNSRSEMNVSTLELGDSALYLCASSPGTGEYEQYFGPGTRLTVT.

This clonotype has a handful of counts. This sequence joins TRBV5-5 and TRBJ2-6; 8 bases line up with TRBD1. Germline V gene data show CDR1 as SGHKS and CDR2 as YYEKEE (reference sequence). The CDR3 runs to 15 residues. V shed 1 base, J shed 9 bases, and the junction held 6 bases outside the gene matches. CDR3: CASSLSPGGGNVLTF. As DNA, the CDR3 is TGTGCCAGCAGCTTGTCCCCAGGGGGCGGCAACGTCCTGACTTTC.

This clonotype was recorded a few times. This chain uses TRBV19 with TRBJ1-4; D may be TRBD1 (5 bases). The V end was cut by 4 bases, the J end by 4 bases, with 10 bases between. The germline V gene has CDR1 LNHDA and CDR2 SQIVND (reference sequence). The CDR3 length is 14 residues. In DNA, the CDR3 is TGTGCCAGTAGTAGTTGGGGGAGTAATGAAAAACTGTTTTTT. As protein: CASSSWGSNEKLFF. The entire variable domain, with the rest obtained from reference TRBV19 and TRBJ1-4, is as follows: DGGITQSPKYLFRKEGQNVTLSCEQNLNHDAMYWYRQDPGQGLRLIYYSQIVNDFQKGDIAEGYSVSREKKESFPLTVTSAQKNPTAFYLCASSSWGSNEKLFFGSGTQLSVL.

J is TRBJ2-5 and V is TRBV15; perhaps TRBD1 as D (6 bases). Germline loops: CDR1 LNHNV, CDR2 YYDKDF (reference sequence). Trimming removed 0 bases at V and 5 bases at J, with 13 bases between. The CDR3 is 15 amino acids. The CDR3: CATSREEDSRETQYF. The CDR3 coding sequence is TGTGCCACCAGCAGAGAGGAGGACAGCCGTGAGACCCAGTACTTC.

The chain uses TRBV6-2 or TRBV6-3 and TRBJ1-3, with D maybe TRBD1 (5 bases). Trimming removed 6 bases at V and 0 bases at J, with 21 bases between. Germline V CDR1 and CDR2: MNHEY, SVGEGT. The CDR3 runs 18 residues. The CDR3 DNA follows: TGTGCCAGCAGGCTGAGGCGCCCCAGGGTAGGCTCTGGAAACACCATATATTTT. It yields the protein CASRLRRPRVGSGNTIYF.

This clonotype was seen only a few times. This chain uses TRBV25-1 with TRBJ2-5; 7 nucleotides line up with TRBD1. CDR1 MGHDK and CDR2 SYGVNS come from the germline V gene. The CDR3 loop spans 16 amino acids. V trimming: 7 bases; J trimming: 4 bases; junction bases outside the gene matches: 15. This CDR3 is CASTSRAKGAGETQYF. For the CDR3, the DNA is TGTGCCAGCACCAGCCGGGCCAAGGGGGCTGGAGAGACCCAGTACTTC.

In its sample, this clonotype was seen a few times. The genes are TRBV30 and TRBJ2-5; TRBD2 is a possible D gene (6 bases). Germline V gene data show CDR1 as GTSNPN and CDR2 as SVGIG (reference sequence). There are 12 residues in the CDR3. The V and J ends lost 3 bases and 5 bases respectively, with 10 bases between them. CDR3: CAWSPGAETQYF. The CDR3 DNA follows: TGTGCCTGGAGCCCGGGAGCGGAGACCCAGTACTTC.

With respect to this clonotype: One end of the junction is discordant with germline, which a read error may explain. This sequence joins TRBV12-3 or TRBV12-4 and TRBJ1-4; unclear D gene. CDR3 length: 14 amino acids. The CDR3 coding sequence is TGTGCCAGCAGCACCGAGACGGCGAATGAAAAACTGTTTTTC. It translates to CASSTETANEKLFF.